This T cell receptor beta chain was recovered during a study of cytomegalovirus exposure and HLA in healthy donors. The germline gives CDR1 LGHNA, CDR2 YNFKEQ. CDR3 size: 14 residues. V was pared by 4 bases and J by 5 bases, with 15 bases between. Overall study results and limits: HLA alleles showed associations with around 15,000 TCR beta sequences in a later analysis, at a 0.05 false discovery rate. Researchers reported from a later analysis that most CMV-associated TCR beta chains appeared HLA-restricted. Reportedly, a later analysis found an Asian-associated ancestry cluster had fewer N-insertions than the roughly 700-donor mean. Researchers left out some V segments, among them TRBV6-2 and TRBV6-3, as indistinguishable.

PCR was performed using 60 Vbeta and 13 Jbeta primers. Produced via immunoSEQ multiplex PCR; TCRdb's table is partial and in-frame only. The table shows 180,000 or so clones, with over 60% occurring only once. As for this clone: Its target is unknown.

The clonotype was recovered from a woman in her 50s in good health and CMV-seronegative. The chain recombines TRBV4-2 with TRBJ2-7; a weak D match, TRBD2 (5 bases). The sample taken for sequencing was PBMCs. This CDR3 reads CASSLGERSNEQYF. CDR3 DNA: TGTGCCAGCAGCCTCGGAGAGCGGTCTAACGAGCAGTACTTC.